The sequence of this TCR beta chain was determined in a study of T cells after yellow fever vaccination. Study-level findings and limits: Contamination of FACS-sorted repertoires by abundant clonotypes from the bulk population could occur.

TCRdb passed the 5' RACE reads through MiXCR, listing each CDR3 protein once. Of some 300,000 distinct CDR3 sequences listed, around 4% are singletons. A few counts support this clonotype. Antigen unknown. Trimming cost V 1 base and J 2 bases, with 9 bases left between them. The CDR3 sequence is 15 residues long. The V gene's germline CDR1 is SEHNR and CDR2 FQNEAQ (reference sequence). This chain connects TRBV7-9 to TRBJ2-1, with D tentatively TRBD1 (6 bases). The sequence was collected from a man younger than 35 who received the YFV17D yellow fever vaccine. Material: PBMCs, obtained on the day of the yellow fever booster vaccination. CDR3 DNA sequence: TGTGCCAGCAGCTTAGAGGGGGTCACCTACAATGAGCAGTTCTTC. Amino acid sequence: CASSLEGVTYNEQFF.